The 2 T cell receptor beta chains reported below all come from one sample, sequenced in a study of blood T cell repertoires in COVID-19. The repertoire was sequenced with immunoSEQ multiplex PCR; TCRdb's copy has only in-frame clones and lacks some. In the table there are about 200,000 clones, approximately 78% of which are singletons. The specimen sequenced was peripheral blood. The receptor set was obtained from a woman over 75 with active or convalescent COVID-19.

The V and J genes are TRBV10-1 and TRBJ2-2; tentative D call: TRBD1 (6 bases). Germline CDR1 is WNHNN and CDR2 is SYGVQD (reference sequence). V dropped 3 bases and J dropped 4 bases, with 15 bases sitting between them. The CDR3 runs to 16 residues. In DNA, the CDR3 is TGCGCCAGCAGTGACCGGGGACACCCAATCACCGGGGAGCTGTTTTTT. Protein sequence: CASSDRGHPITGELFF.

The CDR3 loop reads CASSPDTGLTEAFF. In DNA form, the CDR3 reads TGTGCCAGCTCACCAGATACAGGGCTCACTGAAGCTTTCTTT. The chain recombines TRBV18 with TRBJ1-1, with D perhaps TRBD1 (6 bases). V lost 2 bases to trimming and J lost 4 bases, with 11 bases between them. The germline V gene has CDR1 KGHSH and CDR2 LQKENI. The CDR3 has 14 amino acids.